This TCR beta chain was retrieved from a study of PD-1 blockade in mismatch repair-deficient tumors. Across the study: All were previously treated, progressing patients with some twelve mismatch repair-deficient cancer types. The study's findings and limits: Tumor-resident clones, often absent from pretreatment blood, expanded after pembrolizumab and then contracted.

The CDR3 has 17 amino acids. Germline-derived CDR1 and CDR2 are SEHNR and FQNEAQ (reference sequence). Trimming cost V 4 bases and J 3 bases; bases outside gene matches: 12. PCR or immunohistochemistry showed mismatch repair deficiency in every enrolled patient. The TCR-sequenced patients were three responders to pembrolizumab. A remark on this clone: The antigen is not known.

The protocol was immunoSEQ multiplex PCR, while the TCRdb copy is restricted to in-frame clones and leaves out a portion. This table has just under 65,000 clones, about 91% appearing once. The chain uses TRBV7-9 and TRBJ2-1; 7 bases match TRBD1. The source of this sequence is an adult with mismatch repair-deficient cancer. Sequenced material: peripheral blood, taken 52 weeks after starting pembrolizumab. Written as DNA, the CDR3 is TGTGCCAGCAGCTCAACTACAGGGGCCGGGCTCTACAATGAGCAGTTCTTC. Translating it yields CASSSTTGAGLYNEQFF.